One sample yielded the 20 T cell receptor beta chains listed below, sequenced in a study of response to subunit inactivated influenza vaccine. TCRdb itself ran the RT-PCR reads through MiXCR, one entry per CDR3 protein. In the table there are about 650,000 distinct CDR3 sequences, roughly 14% of which are singletons. The specimen was PBMCs from blood, collected 11 to 12 days after vaccination. These receptors were collected from a man aged 50-60 years who received an inactivated influenza vaccine.

A few counts support this clonotype. The J gene is TRBJ2-1, the V gene TRBV3-1; TRBD1 aligns across 10 bases. Trimming removed 3 bases from V and 0 bases from J; junction bases left unmatched: 2. The CDR3 contains 16 residues. Looked up from germline, CDR1 is LGHDT and CDR2 is YNNKEL (reference sequence). Here the CDR3 reads CASSQWTGGSYNEQFF. DNA for the CDR3: TGTGCCAGCAGCCAGTGGACAGGGGGCTCCTACAATGAGCAGTTCTTC.

The chain joins TRBV28 to TRBJ1-6; D gene unclear. Trimming removed 5 bases from V and 10 bases from J, with 12 bases in between. The V gene's germline CDR1 is MDHEN and CDR2 SYDVKM. The length of the CDR3 is 13 residues. CDR3 amino acids: CASSINMASPLHF. The CDR3 nucleotides are TGTGCCAGCAGTATTAACATGGCCTCACCCCTCCACTTT. Full variable domain (remainder filled in from reference TRBV28 and TRBJ1-6): DVKVTQSSRYLVKRTGEKVFLECVQDMDHENMFWYRQDPGLGLRLIYFSYDVKMKEKGDIPEGYSVSREKKERFSLILESASTNQTSMYLCASSINMASPLHFGNGTRLTVT.

This chain connects TRBV2 to TRBJ2-5; 7 bases are shared with TRBD2. Per the germline V gene, CDR1 is SNHLY and CDR2 is FYNNEI. The CDR3 loop spans 15 amino acids. V lost 6 bases, J lost 0 bases, and 7 bases stayed unmatched. The CDR3 DNA reads as TGTGCCAGCAGGAGATCTACTAGCGACCAAGAGACCCAGTACTTC. It is translated as CASRRSTSDQETQYF.

The rearrangement joins TRBV7-8 to TRBJ1-2; D gene ambiguous. Trimming shortened V by 4 bases and J by 8 bases, and 14 bases separated the two germline ends. Germline V gene data show CDR1 as SGHVS and CDR2 as FQNEAQ. This CDR3 is 13 amino acids long. The CDR3 bases are TGTGCCAGCAGCTCGAGAATCCCGGCGGGCTACACCTTC. Translated: CASSSRIPAGYTF.

In this sample, this clonotype turned up many times. This rearrangement joins TRBV20-1 to TRBJ1-1, with 9 bases fitting TRBD1. This CDR3 spans 15 amino acids. Germline V gene lookup returns CDR1 DFQATT and CDR2 SNEGSKA (reference sequence). V shed 3 bases and J 2 bases; nucleotides not matched to a gene: 7. In DNA, the CDR3 is TGCAGTGCTAGGGACAGGGGACGATTAAACACTGAAGCTTTCTTT. Translation: CSARDRGRLNTEAFF.

The chain recombines TRBV10-3 with TRBJ1-3, with D tentatively TRBD1 (5 bases). V was shortened by 3 bases and J by 4 bases, with 7 bases between the two germline ends. The length of the CDR3 is 13 residues. Germline CDR1 reads ENHRY; CDR2 reads SYGVKD. The CDR3 is CAISDREGNTIYF. The CDR3 nucleotides are TGTGCCATCAGTGACAGGGAGGGAAACACCATATATTTT.

The table lists this clonotype with a few counts. CDR3 DNA sequence: TGTGCCAGCAGAAGCGCCAGGACAAGTGTGCTACCTGGGGCCAACGTCCTGACTTTC. Translated, it gives CASRSARTSVLPGANVLTF. V and J are TRBV6-1 and TRBJ2-6; D possibly corresponds to TRBD1 (5 bases). Trimming stripped 6 bases from V and 2 bases from J, with 23 bases between. The CDR3 covers 19 residues. CDR1 MNHNS and CDR2 SASEGT come from the germline V gene.

This clonotype was recorded many times. The V and J genes are TRBV5-1 and TRBJ2-4; D is unresolved. CDR3 length: 14 amino acids. Germline CDR1 reads SGHRS; CDR2 reads YFSETQ. The V end was cut by 0 bases, the J end by 7 bases, with 11 bases between. CDR3 amino acids: CASSLEGSRNIQYF. CDR3 bases: TGCGCCAGCAGCTTGGAAGGAAGTAGGAACATTCAGTACTTC.

Many counts were recorded for this clonotype. The rearrangement links TRBV20-1 to TRBJ2-5, with D perhaps TRBD2 (7 bases). The V gene lost 4 bases and the J gene lost 2 bases, with 17 bases spanning the gap. The CDR3 totals 15 residues. CDR1 and CDR2 (germline): DFQATT, SNEGSKA (reference sequence). The CDR3 DNA is TGCAGTGCTACCCCACTGGCGGGGGCTCAAGAGACCCAGTACTTC. Protein sequence: CSATPLAGAQETQYF.

This clonotype was observed a handful of times. This sequence joins TRBV4-2 and TRBJ2-7; 10 positions match TRBD2. Germline CDR1 LGHNA, CDR2 YNFKEQ. The trim removed 0 bases at V and 0 bases at J, leaving 5 bases unmatched. The CDR3 runs 17 residues. CDR3 nucleotide sequence: TGTGCCAGCAGCCAAGATTCGGGACTAGCGAGCTCCTACGAGCAGTACTTC. Translating it yields CASSQDSGLASSYEQYF.

This clonotype has just a few counts. The chain combines TRBV28 with TRBJ2-1; TRBD2 aligns across 10 bases. Trimming removed 5 bases from V and 9 bases from J; junction bases left unmatched: 7. Germline V gives CDR1 MDHEN, CDR2 SYDVKM. The CDR3 consists of 14 residues. The CDR3 loop is CASSTGTSVAEQFF. The CDR3 DNA sequence: TGTGCCAGCAGTACCGGGACTAGCGTCGCTGAGCAGTTCTTC. The full variable domain, rest sourced from reference TRBV28 and TRBJ2-1, is DVKVTQSSRYLVKRTGEKVFLECVQDMDHENMFWYRQDPGLGLRLIYFSYDVKMKEKGDIPEGYSVSREKKERFSLILESASTNQTSMYLCASSTGTSVAEQFFGPGTRLTVL.

In nucleotides, the CDR3 is TGTGCCAGCAGCTTCTGGGGAATAAAAGAGACCCAGTACTTC. Protein sequence: CASSFWGIKETQYF. The genes are TRBV5-4 and TRBJ2-5; D not resolved. Per the germline V gene, CDR1 is SGHNT and CDR2 is YYREEE (reference sequence). The CDR3 is 14 residues long. Trimming took 2 bases from V and 3 from J, leaving 11 bases between them.

In its sample, this clonotype was seen many times. The J gene is TRBJ2-1, the V gene TRBV12-3 or TRBV12-4; no firm D call. Deletions cut 1 base from V and 4 bases from J, with 8 bases between. CDR3 length: 14 amino acids. In DNA, the CDR3 is TGTGCCAGCAGTTTAGATTCAGTTTACAATGAGCAGTTCTTC. This translates into CASSLDSVYNEQFF.

Only one count was recorded for this clonotype. Written as DNA, the CDR3 is TGTGCCAGCAGTCCCGGGAGCGGGGGGGCTAATGAGCAGTTCTTC. Its translation: CASSPGSGGANEQFF. The chain uses TRBV2 and TRBJ2-1; 10 bases line up with TRBD2. V dropped 5 bases and J dropped 7; count of bases not matched to a gene: 8. CDR1 is SNHLY and CDR2 is FYNNEI in the germline V gene. This CDR3 has 15 amino acids.

This clonotype came up a few times. The chain carries TRBV5-6 and TRBJ2-2; 14 bases map to TRBD2. CDR3 length equals 18 residues. Unmatched junction bases numbered 8, after V lost 5 bases and J lost 2 bases. The germline V gene encodes CDR1 SGHDT and CDR2 YYEEEE. The CDR3 nucleotides read TGTGCCAGCAGTGCCGGGACTAGCGGGAGTGTTAACACCGGGGAGCTGTTTTTT. It codes for CASSAGTSGSVNTGELFF.

The chain couples TRBV29-1 to TRBJ2-7; 8 bases fit TRBD1. Germline loops: CDR1 SQVTM, CDR2 ANQGSEA. The CDR3 runs to 14 residues. The ends lost 6 bases at V and 5 bases at J; junction bases unmatched: 12. Written as DNA, the CDR3 is TGCAGCGTCTACCCGACAGGGGAAAGGGACGAGCAGTACTTC. It specifies CSVYPTGERDEQYF.

V and J are TRBV5-6 and TRBJ2-1; D unresolved. Germline-derived CDR1 and CDR2 are SGHDT and YYEEEE. Trimming removed 0 bases from V and 8 bases from J, with 15 bases in between. The CDR3 has 15 residues. The CDR3: CASSLVTTPEDEQFF. The CDR3 DNA follows: TGTGCCAGCAGCTTGGTCACTACCCCCGAGGATGAGCAGTTCTTC.

This clonotype has just a few counts. CDR3 in DNA: TGTGCCAGCAGTCTCCTCAGGGGAGTCTACAATGAGCAGTTCTTC. This encodes CASSLLRGVYNEQFF. The J gene is TRBJ2-1, the V gene TRBV27, with D perhaps TRBD1 (6 bases). CDR1 is MNHEY and CDR2 is SMNVEV in the germline V gene (reference sequence). The CDR3 consists of 15 residues. Trimming removed 5 bases from V and 3 bases from J, with 14 bases in between.

In the case of this clonotype: This sequence may be a read error, since a much larger clone differs from it by one base. This chain joins TRBV3-1 and TRBJ2-1; possibly TRBD2 for D (5 bases). This CDR3 has 17 residues. V lost 4 bases and J 8 bases, leaving 24 bases between the germline ends. CDR1 is LGHDT and CDR2 is YNNKEL in the germline V gene (reference sequence). The CDR3 nucleotides read TGTGCCAGCAGCCCACCGGGCCACTTAGGACTTAACCATGAGCAGTTCTTC. The encoded protein is CASSPPGHLGLNHEQFF.

The rearrangement links TRBV20-1 to TRBJ1-4; D call uncertain. V dropped 4 bases and J dropped 8 bases, with 14 bases sitting between them. Germline values: CDR1 DFQATT, CDR2 SNEGSKA (reference sequence). The CDR3 spans 13 residues. The CDR3 DNA follows: TGCAGTGCTAAGCCCCAGTTAGGAGAAAAACTGTTTTTT. Its translation: CSAKPQLGEKLFF.